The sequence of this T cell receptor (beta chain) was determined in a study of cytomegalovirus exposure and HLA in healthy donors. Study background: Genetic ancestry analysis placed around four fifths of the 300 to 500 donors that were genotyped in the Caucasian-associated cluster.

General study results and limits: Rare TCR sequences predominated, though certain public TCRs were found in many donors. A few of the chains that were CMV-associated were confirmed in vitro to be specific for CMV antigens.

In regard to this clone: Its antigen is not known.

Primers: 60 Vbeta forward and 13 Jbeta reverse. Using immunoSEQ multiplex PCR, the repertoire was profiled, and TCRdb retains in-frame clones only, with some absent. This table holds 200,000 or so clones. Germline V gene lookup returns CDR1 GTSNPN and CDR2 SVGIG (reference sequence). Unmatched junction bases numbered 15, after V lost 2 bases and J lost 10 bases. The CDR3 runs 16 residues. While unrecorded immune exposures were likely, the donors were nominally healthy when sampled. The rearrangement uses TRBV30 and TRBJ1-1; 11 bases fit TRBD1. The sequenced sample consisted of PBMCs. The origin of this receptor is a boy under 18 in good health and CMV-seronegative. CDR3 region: CAWSSPGADRGRGAFF. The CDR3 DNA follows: TGTGCCTGGAGTAGTCCGGGGGCGGACAGGGGGCGCGGAGCTTTCTTT.